Sequencing of this T cell receptor (beta chain) was carried out in a study of shared clonotypes between healthy human individuals. Study outcomes and limitations: Rarefaction revealed incomplete sorted-subset sequencing despite large depth. Enrolling few donors narrowed the genetic and exposure-history diversity that was represented. In a handful of donors, about 5% of naive CD4 clonotypes appeared in common.

Concerning this clone: Its specificity is not known.

Some clones are missing from TCRdb's copy, which holds only in-frame ones; the method was immunoSEQ multiplex PCR. This table holds some 650,000 clones, less than 98% found once. The CDR3 covers 15 residues. The germline V gene has CDR1 SNHLY and CDR2 FYNNEI. Trimming stripped 5 bases from V and 7 bases from J, with 18 bases between. The sequence was collected from a woman aged 25 to 45 in good health. The chain uses TRBV2 and TRBJ2-1; perhaps TRBD1 as D (6 bases). The sequenced sample was naive CD4+ T cells sorted from blood. Subset defined: CD45RA+ positively selected. This CDR3 reads CASSPLLQGGNEQFF. As DNA, the CDR3 is TGTGCCAGCAGTCCCCTTCTACAGGGCGGGAATGAGCAGTTCTTC.